A single T cell receptor (beta chain) is shown here with its context. The data were taken from a study of blood T cell repertoires in COVID-19. Looking at the study overall: PBMCs, B-cell-depleted T cells, or T cells were the source of the cDNA or gDNA that made up the material.

The data were produced by immunoSEQ multiplex PCR, yet TCRdb's version contains in-frame clones alone and is incomplete. This table has some 180,000 clones, 83% appearing once. This CDR3 region has 14 residues. Trimming at V came to 3 bases and at J to 1 base, leaving 4 bases not matched to a gene. Germline V lookup: CDR1 GTSNPN, CDR2 SVGIG (reference sequence). The chain has TRBV30 and TRBJ2-3, with 7 bases lining up with TRBD1. The source is an elderly woman with acute or convalescent COVID-19. The specimen sequenced was peripheral blood. Here the CDR3 DNA reads TGTGCCTGGAGACCAGGGGGAGGCACAGATACGCAGTATTTT. Its translation is CAWRPGGGTDTQYF.